These 3 T cell receptor beta chains share one sample of origin, sequenced in a study of T-cell memory formation after mild COVID-19. TCRdb redid the calling of the 5' RACE reads with MiXCR, one entry per CDR3 protein. The top ten hold approximately 13% of the sample, which has hundreds of thousands of distinct CDR3 sequences, more than 20% seen once. The sequencing input was PBMCs or a T cell subset sorted from them (not recorded which). Every receptor here comes from an adult woman who had mild COVID-19 (a few samples of this study predate the infection). Cell type and time point are not known.

This clonotype was detected only a few times. The chain uses TRBV2 and TRBJ1-5, with D perhaps TRBD1 (5 bases). CDR3 length equals 14 residues. Germline CDR1 SNHLY, CDR2 FYNNEI. Deletions cut 10 bases from V and 0 bases from J, with 13 bases between. The CDR3 coding sequence is TGTGCCACCCGAGGGACGGTTAGCAATCAGCCCCAGCATTTT. Protein sequence: CATRGTVSNQPQHF.

This rearrangement joins TRBV20-1 to TRBJ2-7; 7 bases are a match to TRBD2. The CDR3 is 14 residues long. V dropped 3 bases and J dropped 5; count of bases not matched to a gene: 10. Germline CDR1 and CDR2: DFQATT and SNEGSKA (reference sequence). This chain's CDR3 is CSARMASGKDEQYF. The CDR3 DNA follows: TGCAGTGCTAGGATGGCTAGCGGTAAGGACGAGCAGTACTTC.

This clonotype was found once. This chain uses TRBV24-1 with TRBJ2-1; D is uncertain. Germline loops: CDR1 KGHDR, CDR2 SFDVKD. V was clipped by 4 bases and J by 14 bases, with 11 bases between them. The CDR3 is 11 residues long. CDR3 region: CATSEPGRKFF. The CDR3 DNA reads TGTGCCACCAGTGAACCAGGCAGGAAGTTCTTC.